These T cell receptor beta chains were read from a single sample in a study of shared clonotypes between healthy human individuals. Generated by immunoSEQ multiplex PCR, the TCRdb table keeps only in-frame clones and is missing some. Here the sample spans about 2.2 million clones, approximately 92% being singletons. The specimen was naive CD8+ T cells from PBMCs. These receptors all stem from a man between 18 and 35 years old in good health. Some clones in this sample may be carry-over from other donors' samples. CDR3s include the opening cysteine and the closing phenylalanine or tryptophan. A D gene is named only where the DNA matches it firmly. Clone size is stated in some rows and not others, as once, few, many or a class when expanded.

TGCGCCAGCAGCTTGATCCCTAGCGGGACCCTGACGAAGGAGACCCAGTACTTC,CASSLIPSGTLTKETQYF,TRBJ2-5,NA,TRBV5-1,TRBD2
TGTGCCAGCAGTGATAGCAGAAAGAACACCGGGGAGCTGTTTTTT,CASSDSRKNTGELFF,TRBJ2-2,NA,TRBV6-6,NA
TGTGCCAGTAGTGGGGACATTGAAACAGATACGCAGTATTTT,CASSGDIETDTQYF,TRBJ2-3,NA,TRBV19,NA
TGTGCCAGCAGTTTCTCGGGACCCCAAGAAGCTTTCTTT,CASSFSGPQEAFF,TRBJ1-1,NA,TRBV27,NA
TGTGCCAGCAGCCAGGGACTAGCGGGAGGGATTTTTATGACAGATACGCAGTATTTT,CASSQGLAGGIFMTDTQYF,TRBJ2-3,NA,TRBV28,TRBD2
TGTGCCAGCAAGCTACGGGGACTTATTTACGAGCAGTACTTC,CASKLRGLIYEQYF,TRBJ2-7,NA,TRBV27,NA
TGTGCCAGCACCCAATCGATTAGCGGGACAAACTACGAGCAGTACTTC,CASTQSISGTNYEQYF,TRBJ2-7,NA,TRBV6-6,TRBD2
TGTGCCAGTACCCTGGGGACAGGAACCTACGAGCAGTACTTC,CASTLGTGTYEQYF,TRBJ2-7,NA,TRBV19,TRBD1
TGTGCCAGCAGTTCGCTGGGGGCGAACACCGGGGAGCTGTTTTTT,CASSSLGANTGELFF,TRBJ2-2,NA,TRBV6-1,NA
TGCAGCGCCGGGACAGGAGTTTCCCCCTATGGCTACACCTTC,CSAGTGVSPYGYTF,TRBJ1-2,NA,TRBV29-1,TRBD1
TGCGCCAGCGGGTGGGGAAATTACAATGAGCAGTTCTTC,CASGWGNYNEQFF,TRBJ2-1,NA,TRBV5-1,NA
TGTGCCAGCAGCTTGGGGGGTTTTCGGGAGCAGTACTTC,CASSLGGFREQYF,TRBJ2-7,NA,TRBV5-4,NA
TGTGCCAGCAGCGAGGGAGGGCTCTCTGGAAACACCATATATTTT,CASSEGGLSGNTIYF,TRBJ1-3,NA,TRBV9,NA
TGTGCCAGCAGCGACGGGACTAGCGGGAATGAGCAGTTCTTC,CASSDGTSGNEQFF,TRBJ2-1,NA,TRBV9,TRBD2
TGTGCCAGCAGCCCGGGACAGGGGGTTCGGTACGAGCAGTACTTC,CASSPGQGVRYEQYF,TRBJ2-7,once,TRBV7-9,TRBD1
TGTGCCAGCAGCTTAGTTTATCGACAGGGGGAGAATGAGCAGTTCTTC,CASSLVYRQGENEQFF,TRBJ2-1,NA,TRBV7-8,TRBD1
TGTGCCAGCAGTTACCCCAAGGGGGGAGGCTACGAGCAGTACTTC,CASSYPKGGGYEQYF,TRBJ2-7,NA,TRBV6-5,NA
TGTGCCGGCCTCCGGGACGGGGAGCTGTTTTTT,CAGLRDGELFF,TRBJ2-2,NA,TRBV19,NA
TGTGCCAGTAGTATTGGGGCTAAGGGGGCGTCCGGCTACACCTTC,CASSIGAKGASGYTF,TRBJ1-2,NA,TRBV19,TRBD1
TGTGCCAGCAGTTTAATTGGCAATGAGCAGTTCTTC,CASSLIGNEQFF,TRBJ2-1,NA,TRBV27,NA
TGTGCCAGCAGTTTAAATTACAACGAGCAGTACTTC,CASSLNYNEQYF,TRBJ2-7,NA,TRBV28,NA
TGTGCCAGCAGTTACTCGGGGACAGACCTACTATATGGCTACACCTTC,CASSYSGTDLLYGYTF,TRBJ1-2,NA,TRBV6-5,TRBD1
TGTGCCTGGTCGTTGACAGCGAATAATTCACCCCTCCACTTT,CAWSLTANNSPLHF,TRBJ1-6,once,TRBV30,NA
TGTGCCAGCAGCTTGGAGGGGTACACAGGCAACACTGAAGCTTTCTTT,CASSLEGYTGNTEAFF,TRBJ1-1,once,TRBV5-4,NA
TGTGCCAGCAGTTTCCGACAGGCTGCGGCTGAAGCTTTCTTT,CASSFRQAAAEAFF,TRBJ1-1,NA,TRBV6-5,NA
TGCGCCAGCACATGGACCGCTCAGGGAGTGAACACTGAAGCTTTCTTT,CASTWTAQGVNTEAFF,TRBJ1-1,NA,TRBV4-1,NA
TGCAGCGTTACCGGGACAGCTCGCGAGCAGTACTTC,CSVTGTAREQYF,TRBJ2-7,NA,TRBV29-1,TRBD1
TGTGCCAGCAGCGTAGCTGCCGGGGGGCGCACTGAAGCTTTCTTT,CASSVAAGGRTEAFF,TRBJ1-1,NA,TRBV9,NA
TGCGCCAGCAGCCAAGATTGGGGACAGGGGAACGAGCAGTACTTC,CASSQDWGQGNEQYF,TRBJ2-7,NA,TRBV4-1,TRBD1
TGTGCCAGCAGTTTTTTTCGGGGCACCGGGGAGCTGTTTTTT,CASSFFRGTGELFF,TRBJ2-2,NA,TRBV27,NA
TGTGCCAGCAGTTTACGACCCAAAGTCTTGCGGGAGAGCTCCTACAATGAGCAGTTCTTC,CASSLRPKVLRESSYNEQFF,TRBJ2-1,NA,TRBV28,TRBD2
TGTGCCAGCAGCTTTCTGATCCGGACGAACACCGGGGAGCTGTTTTTT,CASSFLIRTNTGELFF,TRBJ2-2,NA,TRBV5-4,NA